A single sample is the source of the 3 T cell receptor beta chains below, sequenced in a study of vaccination and CD4 T cells after COVID-19. Treatment described: roughly ten-day PBMC culture with coronavirus spike peptide pools or control peptides (ViraFEST assay). No antigens are known for them. Sequenced with the Oncomine TCR Beta short-read assay was DNA taken from cultured CD4+ T cells. TCRdb re-derived calls from the PCR reads in MiXCR, one entry per CDR3 protein. The table has around 10,000 distinct CDR3 sequences, roughly 64% seen once; the top ten hold about 37%. Specimen: CD4+ T cells from blood, cultured in vitro. These receptor sequences come from a human donor who had recovered from COVID-19.

The rearrangement links TRBV7-9 to TRBJ1-1; 8 bases fit TRBD1. V was clipped by 0 bases and J by 4 bases; unmatched bases: 7. The V gene's germline CDR1 is SEHNR and CDR2 FQNEAQ (reference sequence). The CDR3 has 16 residues. The CDR3 spells CASSLALRGRATEAFF. In DNA, the CDR3 is TGTGCCAGCAGCTTAGCCCTCAGGGGGCGGGCCACTGAAGCTTTCTTT.

The rearrangement joins TRBV20-1 to TRBJ2-2; D may match TRBD1 or TRBD2 (5 bases each). V lost 1 base and J 0 bases, leaving 6 bases between the germline ends. The CDR3 length is 14 residues. Germline values: CDR1 DFQATT, CDR2 SNEGSKA (reference sequence). The CDR3 here is CSARGGTNTGELFF. CDR3 coding DNA: TGCAGTGCTAGAGGGGGGACGAACACCGGGGAGCTGTTTTTT.

The DNA for the CDR3 is TGTGCCTGGAGTGTACGCAGTGATGGCTACACCTTC. Translation gives CAWSVRSDGYTF. The genes are TRBV30 and TRBJ1-2, with D hard to call. CDR3 length: 12 residues. V lost 0 bases and J lost 6, with 8 bases in between. Per germline, CDR1 GTSNPN and CDR2 SVGIG (reference sequence).